One sample yielded the 25 T cell receptor beta chains listed below, sequenced in a study of Graves' ophthalmopathy and Graves' hyperthyroidism. As the template, RNA transcripts were used to amplify TCR beta CDR3 regions. RT-PCR in the first round used HTBI primers; a second-round multiplex PCR followed. TCRdb re-called the multiplex PCR reads with MiXCR, one entry per CDR3 protein. The sample has around 520,000 distinct CDR3 sequences, 35% to 45% seen once; the top ten hold roughly 4.5%. Source material: peripheral blood or thyroid tissue (not recorded which). The receptor set was obtained from an adult man with Graves' hyperthyroidism.

The sample holds many counts of this clonotype. This sequence joins TRBV25-1 and TRBJ1-4, with 7 bases lining up with TRBD1. The CDR3 runs to 13 residues. Germline CDR1 is MGHDK and CDR2 is SYGVNS. The V and J ends lost 5 bases and 11 bases, in that order; junction bases with no gene match: 8. The CDR3 sequence is CASSRPTGSKLFF. CDR3 DNA sequence: TGTGCCAGCAGTAGACCGACAGGGAGTAAACTGTTTTTT.

In this sample, this clonotype turned up many times. This rearrangement joins TRBV24-1 to TRBJ1-2; 9 bases agree with TRBD1. Germline-derived CDR1 and CDR2 are KGHDR and SFDVKD. Trimming took 3 bases from V and 4 from J; bases not matched to a gene: 5. The CDR3 sequence is 15 residues long. CDR3 sequence reads: CATSDGQGRSYGYTF. In DNA, the CDR3 is TGTGCCACCAGTGATGGACAGGGGCGAAGCTATGGCTACACCTTC.

Comment on this clonotype: A single base separates this from a much larger clone, so it may be a read error. This chain joins TRBV12-3 or TRBV12-4 and TRBJ1-1; D is unresolved. This CDR3 has 11 amino acids. Written as DNA, the CDR3 is TGTGTCAGCAGTCCCCCGGGTAGAGCTTTCTTT. Its translation is CVSSPPGRAFF.

This clonotype was observed many times. V is TRBV6-6 and J is TRBJ2-7, with 7 bases aligning to TRBD1. V trimming: 5 bases; J trimming: 6 bases; junction bases outside the gene matches: 4. The CDR3 is made up of 12 amino acids. Per the germline V gene, CDR1 is MNHNY and CDR2 is SVGAGI (reference sequence). CDR3 sequence (DNA): TGTGCCAGCAGTCCAGGACAGGCCGAGCAGTACTTC. It codes for CASSPGQAEQYF.

This clonotype has at least ten counts. The chain combines TRBV5-1 with TRBJ1-1; D remains unclear. The V and J ends lost 4 bases and 1 base respectively, with 8 bases between them. CDR3 length: 13 amino acids. Germline loops: CDR1 SGHRS, CDR2 YFSETQ. CDR3 loop: CASSPDPNTEAFF. The CDR3 DNA sequence: TGCGCCAGCAGCCCAGACCCGAACACTGAAGCTTTCTTT.

The V call is TRBV9, the J call TRBJ2-2; 14 bases fit TRBD2. Germline V gives CDR1 SGDLS, CDR2 YYNGEE. The V segment lost 4 bases and the J segment 4 bases; nucleotides outside the gene matches: 9. The CDR3 runs 18 residues. The CDR3 DNA is TGTGCCAGCAGCTCTGGGACTAGCGGGAGTAGGAGCACCGGGGAGCTGTTTTTT. It is translated as CASSSGTSGSRSTGELFF.

As concerns this clonotype: In this CDR3 the conserved last residue, phenylalanine or tryptophan, is missing, so a read error is likely. The chain is built from TRBV7-2 and TRBJ1-2; TRBD1 matches at 11 bases. The V gene's germline CDR1 is SGHTA and CDR2 FQGNSA. V dropped 3 bases and J dropped 4; count of bases not matched to a gene: 7. CDR3 length: 16 amino acids. Written as DNA, the CDR3 is TGTGCCAGCAGCTTCACCGGGACAGGGGGGTCCTATGGCTACACCTCC. Amino acid sequence: CASSFTGTGGSYGYTS.

Worth noting for this clonotype: A much larger clone differs from this one at a single base, so this may be a read error. Here the CDR3 omits its conserved ending phenylalanine or tryptophan, so a read error is the likely source. The chain joins TRBV6-5 to TRBJ1-2, with 9 nucleotides matching TRBD1. CDR1 and CDR2 from the germline V gene are MNHEY and SVGAGI. Trimming took 0 bases from V and 7 from J; bases not matched to a gene: 6. The CDR3 has 15 residues. This CDR3 is CASSYSMGQGFGYTS. CDR3 in DNA: TGTGCCAGCAGTTACTCGATGGGACAGGGATTTGGCTACACCTCC.

Note on this clonotype: Mismatch with germline at one junction end may stem from a read error. The chain carries TRBV7-7 and TRBJ2-7; maybe TRBD1 (8 bases). This CDR3 has 17 residues. The germline V gene has CDR1 SSHAT and CDR2 FNYEAQ (reference sequence). CDR3 sequence reads: CASSPFGGTGRSYEQYF. The CDR3 DNA is TGTGCTAGCAGCCCATTCGGGGGGACAGGTCGGTCCTACGAGCAGTACTTC.

As to this clonotype: A read error is possible here, since a much larger clone lies one base away. V and J are TRBV29-1 and TRBJ2-7, with 9 bases that match TRBD1. CDR1 is SQVTM and CDR2 is ANQGSEA in the germline V gene. The CDR3 totals 14 residues. Trimming removed 7 bases from V and 7 bases from J; junction bases left unmatched: 14. The chain's CDR3 is CSELGQGVYNEQYF. The CDR3 nucleotides are TGCAGCGAACTGGGACAGGGTGTCTACAATGAGCAGTACTTC.

This clonotype was recorded many times. The chain recombines TRBV12-3 or TRBV12-4 with TRBJ1-3; D not resolved. Trimming stripped 6 bases from V and 4 bases from J, with 13 bases between. The CDR3 sequence is 14 residues long. The CDR3 is CASRRGSWGNTIYF. CDR3 DNA sequence: TGTGCCAGCAGACGCGGGTCGTGGGGAAACACCATATATTTT.

This clonotype was detected a few times. The gene calls are TRBV10-3 and TRBJ1-4; perhaps TRBD1 as D (5 bases). Germline V gene data show CDR1 as ENHRY and CDR2 as SYGVKD. Trimming shortened V by 4 bases and J by 2 bases, and 8 bases separated the two germline ends. The CDR3 length is 14 residues. CDR3 nucleotide sequence: TGTGCCATCAGTGCGACAGACACTAATGAAAAACTGTTTTTT. Its translation is CAISATDTNEKLFF.

This clonotype was counted at least ten times. The chain employs TRBV5-1 and TRBJ1-1; 8 bases map to TRBD1. The CDR3 covers 14 residues. V trimming: 6 bases; J trimming: 3 bases; junction bases outside the gene matches: 7. Germline loops: CDR1 SGHRS, CDR2 YFSETQ. The DNA of the CDR3 is TGCGCCAGCACCCTGACAGGGGACTACACTGAAGCTTTCTTT. It encodes CASTLTGDYTEAFF.

This chain joins TRBV29-1 and TRBJ2-6; perhaps TRBD2 as D (5 bases). The CDR3 contains 14 residues. Trimming shortened V by 8 bases and J by 0 bases, and 11 bases separated the two germline ends. Germline V gene data show CDR1 as SQVTM and CDR2 as ANQGSEA. CDR3 sequence: CSTAGLSGANVLTF. The CDR3 coding sequence is TGCAGCACCGCGGGCCTCTCTGGGGCCAACGTCCTGACTTTC.

This clonotype was detected only a few times. The chain carries TRBV19 and TRBJ2-3; tentatively, D is TRBD2 (6 bases). The CDR3 consists of 16 residues. Germline assignment: CDR1 LNHDA and CDR2 SQIVND (reference sequence). V was shortened by 7 bases and J by 2 bases, with 19 bases between the two germline ends. In DNA, the CDR3 is TGTGCCAGTACCGGAGAGGGCGGGATGATCACAGATACGCAGTATTTT. This codes for CASTGEGGMITDTQYF.

The chain employs TRBV9 and TRBJ1-5; D is uncertain. Between the trimmed V and J ends, which lost 3 bases and 7 bases, there was a span of 11 bases. CDR3 length: 13 residues. Germline CDR1 reads SGDLS; CDR2 reads YYNGEE. CDR3 nucleotide sequence: TGTGCCAGCAGCGAACGTCCCGGGCAGCCCCAGCATTTT. Amino acid sequence: CASSERPGQPQHF.

For this clonotype: This may come from a read error, since a much larger clone is one base off. V usage is TRBV5-1 and J usage is TRBJ1-1, with 7 bases fitting TRBD1. Per the germline V gene, CDR1 is SGHRS and CDR2 is YFSETQ. V gave up 0 bases and J gave up 10 bases; unmatched junction bases: 9. The CDR3 runs to 14 residues. The CDR3 protein is CASSLGGDQGGAFF. The CDR3 DNA sequence: TGCGCCAGCAGCTTGGGAGGGGACCAGGGGGGAGCTTTCTTT.

The chain joins TRBV2 to TRBJ2-5; 9 bases align to TRBD1. Germline V CDR1 and CDR2: SNHLY, FYNNEI. V was clipped by 8 bases and J by 5 bases; unmatched bases: 15. The CDR3 totals 16 residues. As DNA, the CDR3 is TGTGCCAGCCAGGACGGGACAGGGCTCAGGAGGGAGACCCAGTACTTC. Its translation: CASQDGTGLRRETQYF.

Comments on this clonotype: The germline gene is not matched at one end of the junction; a read error may be the cause. The J gene is TRBJ1-5, the V gene TRBV10-3; D is unresolved. Germline values: CDR1 ENHRY, CDR2 SYGVKD. The CDR3 length is 13 residues. Written as DNA, the CDR3 is TGTGCCAGCAGTTTTACTACGGATCAGCCCCAGCATTTT. Amino acids: CASSFTTDQPQHF.

The rearrangement links TRBV9 to TRBJ1-4; no clear D gene. Trimming stripped 4 bases from V and 0 bases from J, with 10 bases between. The CDR3 consists of 15 residues. Germline V lookup: CDR1 SGDLS, CDR2 YYNGEE. The CDR3 spells CASSYTAATNEKLFF. The DNA of the CDR3 is TGTGCCAGCAGCTACACAGCCGCAACTAATGAAAAACTGTTTTTT. Drawing the rest from reference TRBV9 and TRBJ1-4, the complete variable domain is DSGVTQTPKHLITATGQRVTLRCSPRSGDLSVYWYQQSLDQGLQFLIQYYNGEERAKGNILERFSAQQFPDLHSELNLSSLELGDSALYFCASSYTAATNEKLFFGSGTQLSVL.

This clonotype was seen ten or more times. V is TRBV20-1 and J is TRBJ1-5, with 9 positions matching TRBD1. The V segment lost 2 bases and the J segment 3 bases; nucleotides outside the gene matches: 5. Germline V CDR1 and CDR2: DFQATT, SNEGSKA (reference sequence). The CDR3 is 15 amino acids. The CDR3 region has the DNA TGCAGTGCTAGAACGGGACAGGGAATCAATCAGCCCCAGCATTTT. This sequence encodes CSARTGQGINQPQHF.

This rearrangement joins TRBV4-2 to TRBJ2-2; D not certain. Germline CDR1 and CDR2: LGHNA and YNFKEQ. This CDR3 contains 12 residues. V was trimmed by 5 bases and J by 8 bases, leaving 9 bases between them. The CDR3 DNA follows: TGTGCCAGCAGCGTCCCTGGTGGGGAGCTGTTTTTT. Its protein is CASSVPGGELFF.

The V gene is TRBV29-1, the J gene TRBJ1-5; 8 bases agree with TRBD1. V dropped 1 base and J dropped 13; count of bases not matched to a gene: 9. Looked up from germline, CDR1 is SQVTM and CDR2 is ANQGSEA. This CDR3 contains 13 residues. The CDR3 reads CSVEGRTGNVQHF. Written as DNA, the CDR3 is TGCAGCGTTGAAGGTAGGACAGGGAACGTACAGCATTTT.

This clonotype was seen just once. At one end the junction does not follow the germline gene, possibly because of a read error. This rearrangement joins TRBV9 to TRBJ2-2; tentative D call: TRBD1 (6 bases). This CDR3 has 16 amino acids. Germline-derived CDR1 and CDR2 are SGDLS and YYNGEE. The CDR3 spells CAISPGTPRDTGELLF. The CDR3 DNA sequence: TGTGCCATCAGCCCAGGGACACCACGAGACACCGGGGAGCTGCTTTTT.

This clonotype came up a few times. The rearrangement joins TRBV27 to TRBJ2-7, with TRBD2 as a possible D gene (7 bases). The CDR3 runs to 13 residues. Germline CDR1 is MNHEY and CDR2 is SMNVEV (reference sequence). Between the trimmed V and J ends, which lost 7 bases and 4 bases, there was a span of 14 bases. The CDR3 DNA follows: TGTGCCAGCAAACGGGGGGCGTCTTACGAGCAGTACTTC. It encodes CASKRGASYEQYF.